The clone carrying this T cell receptor (beta chain) was recorded a few times. Its target is unknown. The entry originates in a study of cytomegalovirus exposure and HLA in healthy donors. Overall study findings and caveats: Looking again later, the authors saw that most CMV-associated TCR beta chains seemed HLA-restricted. Across donors, sequencing depth was assumed by presence/absence analyses to be roughly uniform. Cytomegalovirus-associated status was assigned to about 180 TCR beta chains. A later analysis linked a missense variant in DCLRE1C to the trimming of TCR beta V and J genes.

Amplification used 60 Vbeta primers and 13 Jbeta primers. Clones were read by immunoSEQ multiplex PCR, and TCRdb kept only the in-frame ones, dropping some. The sample holds fewer than 250,000 clones, roughly four fifths seen once. The sample comprised PBMCs. The TCR was taken from a man in his late teens or twenties in good health and CMV-seronegative.

The DNA for the CDR3 is TGTGCCAGCAGCAGGGTAGCGAACACTGAAGCTTTCTTT. Protein: CASSRVANTEAFF. The chain is built from TRBV6-5 and TRBJ1-1, with TRBD1 as a possible D gene (5 bases). Germline assignment: CDR1 MNHEY and CDR2 SVGAGI. Trimming took off 6 bases at V and 1 base at J, with 9 bases between the two ends. The CDR3 consists of 13 residues.